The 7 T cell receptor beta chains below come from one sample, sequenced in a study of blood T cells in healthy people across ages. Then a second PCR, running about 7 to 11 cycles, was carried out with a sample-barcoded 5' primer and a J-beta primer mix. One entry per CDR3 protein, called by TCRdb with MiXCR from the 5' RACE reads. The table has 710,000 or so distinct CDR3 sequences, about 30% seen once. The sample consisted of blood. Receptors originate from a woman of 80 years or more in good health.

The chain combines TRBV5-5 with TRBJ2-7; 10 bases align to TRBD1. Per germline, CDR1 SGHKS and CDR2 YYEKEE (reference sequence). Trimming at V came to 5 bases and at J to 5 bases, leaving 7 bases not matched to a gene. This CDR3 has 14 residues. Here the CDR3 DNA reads TGTGCCAGCAGGACGGGACAGGGGTCGCACGAGCAGTACTTC. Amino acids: CASRTGQGSHEQYF. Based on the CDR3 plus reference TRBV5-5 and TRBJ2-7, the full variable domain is DAGVTQSPTHLIKTRGQQVTLRCSPISGHKSVSWYQQVLGQGPQFIFQYYEKEERGRGNFPDRFSARQFPNYSSELNVNALLLGDSALYLCASRTGQGSHEQYFGPGTRLTVT.

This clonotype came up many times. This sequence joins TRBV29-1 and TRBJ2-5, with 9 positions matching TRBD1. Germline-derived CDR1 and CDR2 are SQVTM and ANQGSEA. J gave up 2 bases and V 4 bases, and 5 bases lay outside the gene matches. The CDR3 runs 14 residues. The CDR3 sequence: CSVVKQGAQETQYF. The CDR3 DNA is TGCAGCGTTGTTAAACAGGGGGCTCAAGAGACCCAGTACTTC.

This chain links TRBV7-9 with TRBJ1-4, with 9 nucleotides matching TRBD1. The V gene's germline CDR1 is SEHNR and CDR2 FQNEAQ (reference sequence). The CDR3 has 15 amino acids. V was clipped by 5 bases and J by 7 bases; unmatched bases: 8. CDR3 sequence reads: CASSLTGGPSEKLFF. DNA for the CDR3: TGTGCCAGCAGCCTTACAGGGGGCCCCTCTGAAAAACTGTTTTTT.

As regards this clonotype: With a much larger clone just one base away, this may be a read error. CDR3 region: CSGTGGPPYGQYF. The CDR3 coding sequence is TGCAGTGGCACAGGGGGCCCCCCCTACGGGCAGTACTTC. The V and J genes are TRBV20-1 and TRBJ2-7; 9 positions agree with TRBD1. Germline CDR1 is DFQATT and CDR2 is SNEGSKA (reference sequence). The CDR3 runs 13 residues.

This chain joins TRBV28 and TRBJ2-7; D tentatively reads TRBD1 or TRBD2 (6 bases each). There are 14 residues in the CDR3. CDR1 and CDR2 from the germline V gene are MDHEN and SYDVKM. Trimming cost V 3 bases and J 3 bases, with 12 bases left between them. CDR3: CASSLRDNVYEQYF. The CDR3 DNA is TGTGCCAGCAGTTTGCGGGACAATGTCTACGAGCAGTACTTC.

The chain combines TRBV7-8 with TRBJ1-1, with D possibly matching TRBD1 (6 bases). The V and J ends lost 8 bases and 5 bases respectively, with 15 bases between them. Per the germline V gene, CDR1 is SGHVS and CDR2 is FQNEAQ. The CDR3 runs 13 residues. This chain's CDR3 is CASSNGGLTEAFF. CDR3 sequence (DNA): TGTGCCAGCTCGAATGGGGGGCTTACTGAAGCTTTCTTT. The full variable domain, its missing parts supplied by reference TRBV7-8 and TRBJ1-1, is GAGVSQSPRYKVAKRGQDVALRCDPISGHVSLFWYQQALGQGPEFLTYFQNEAQLDKSGLPSDRFFAERPEGSVSTLKIQRTQQEDSAVYLCASSNGGLTEAFFGQGTRLTVV.

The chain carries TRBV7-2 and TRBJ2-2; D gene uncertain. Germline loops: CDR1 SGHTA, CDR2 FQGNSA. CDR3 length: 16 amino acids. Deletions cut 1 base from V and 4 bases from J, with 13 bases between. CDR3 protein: CASSLGVTAVTGELFF. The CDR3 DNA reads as TGTGCCAGCAGCTTAGGGGTGACGGCGGTCACCGGGGAGCTGTTTTTT.